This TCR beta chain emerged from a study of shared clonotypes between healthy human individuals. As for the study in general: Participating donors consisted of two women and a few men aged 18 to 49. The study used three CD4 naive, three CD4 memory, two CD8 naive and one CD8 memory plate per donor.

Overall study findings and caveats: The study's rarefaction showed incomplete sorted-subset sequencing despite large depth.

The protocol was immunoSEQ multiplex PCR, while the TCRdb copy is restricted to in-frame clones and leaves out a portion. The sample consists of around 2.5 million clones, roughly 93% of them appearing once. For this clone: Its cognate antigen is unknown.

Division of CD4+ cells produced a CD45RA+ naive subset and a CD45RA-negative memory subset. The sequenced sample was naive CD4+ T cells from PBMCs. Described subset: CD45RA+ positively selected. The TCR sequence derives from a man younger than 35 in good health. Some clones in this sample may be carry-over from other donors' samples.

CDR3 sequence: CASSSNPRDRGLGYTF. As DNA, the CDR3 is TGCGCCAGCAGCTCCAACCCCCGGGACAGGGGGCTTGGCTACACCTTC. This chain uses TRBV5-1 with TRBJ1-2, with 12 nucleotides matching TRBD1. Per the germline V gene, CDR1 is SGHRS and CDR2 is YFSETQ. The CDR3 is 16 residues long. The V gene end was trimmed by 3 bases and the J gene end by 7 bases; junction bases not matched to a gene: 10.